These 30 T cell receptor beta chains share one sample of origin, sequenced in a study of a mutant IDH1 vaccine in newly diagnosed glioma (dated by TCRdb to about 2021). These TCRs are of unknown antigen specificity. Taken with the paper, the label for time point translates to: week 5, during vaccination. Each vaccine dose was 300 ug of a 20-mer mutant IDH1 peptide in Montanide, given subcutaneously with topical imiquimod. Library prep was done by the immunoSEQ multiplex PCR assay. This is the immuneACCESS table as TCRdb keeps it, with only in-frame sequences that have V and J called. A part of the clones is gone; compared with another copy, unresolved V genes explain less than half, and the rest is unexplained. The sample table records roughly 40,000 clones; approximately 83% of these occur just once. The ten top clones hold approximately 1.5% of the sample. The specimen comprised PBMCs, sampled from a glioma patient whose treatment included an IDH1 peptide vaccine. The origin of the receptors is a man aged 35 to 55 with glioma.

CDR3 nucleotide sequence: TGTGCCAGCAGCTTGGGTGCGGGTGGAGGGAATGAGCAGTTCTTC. It codes for CASSLGAGGGNEQFF. The chain uses TRBV5-4 and TRBJ2-1, with D possibly matching TRBD2 (6 bases). V was cut by 0 bases and J by 7 bases, with 14 bases left in between. Germline V CDR1 and CDR2: SGHNT, YYREEE (reference sequence). This CDR3 is 15 amino acids long. Supplemented by reference TRBV5-4 and TRBJ2-1, the full variable domain reads ETGVTQSPTHLIKTRGQQVTLRCSSQSGHNTVSWYQQALGQGPQFIFQYYREEENGRGNFPPRFSGLQFPNYSSELNVNALELDDSALYLCASSLGAGGGNEQFFGPGTRLTVL.

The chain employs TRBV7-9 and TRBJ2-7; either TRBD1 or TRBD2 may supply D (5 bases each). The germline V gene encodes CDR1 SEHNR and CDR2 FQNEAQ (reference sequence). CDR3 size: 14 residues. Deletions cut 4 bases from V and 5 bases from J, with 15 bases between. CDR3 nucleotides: TGTGCCAGCAGCTCCAATCTCAGGGACCACGAGCAGTACTTC. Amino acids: CASSSNLRDHEQYF.

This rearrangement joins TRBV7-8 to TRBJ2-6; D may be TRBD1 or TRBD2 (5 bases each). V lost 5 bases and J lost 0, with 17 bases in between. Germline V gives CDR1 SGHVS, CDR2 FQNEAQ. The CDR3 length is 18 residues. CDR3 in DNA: TGTGCCAGCAGCACCCGACGGTTGAGGGGCTCTGGGGCCAACGTCCTGACTTTC. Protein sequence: CASSTRRLRGSGANVLTF.

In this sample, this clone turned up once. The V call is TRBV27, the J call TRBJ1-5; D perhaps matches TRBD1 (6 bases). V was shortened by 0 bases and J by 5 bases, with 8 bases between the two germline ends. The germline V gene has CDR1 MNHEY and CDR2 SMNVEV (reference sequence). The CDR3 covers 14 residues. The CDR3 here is CASSLSHRDQPQHF. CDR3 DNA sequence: TGTGCCAGCAGTTTATCCCACAGGGATCAGCCCCAGCATTTT.

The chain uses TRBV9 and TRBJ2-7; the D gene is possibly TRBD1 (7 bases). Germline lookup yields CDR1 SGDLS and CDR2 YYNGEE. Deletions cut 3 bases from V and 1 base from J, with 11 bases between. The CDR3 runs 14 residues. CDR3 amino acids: CASSAAGQSYEQYF. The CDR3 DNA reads TGTGCCAGCAGCGCCGCGGGACAGTCCTACGAGCAGTACTTC.

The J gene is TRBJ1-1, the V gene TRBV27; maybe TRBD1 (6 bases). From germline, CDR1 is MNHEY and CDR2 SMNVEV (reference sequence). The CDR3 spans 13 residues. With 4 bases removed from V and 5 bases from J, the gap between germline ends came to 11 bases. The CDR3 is CASSWGGPTEAFF. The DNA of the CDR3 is TGTGCCAGCAGTTGGGGGGGGCCAACTGAAGCTTTCTTT.

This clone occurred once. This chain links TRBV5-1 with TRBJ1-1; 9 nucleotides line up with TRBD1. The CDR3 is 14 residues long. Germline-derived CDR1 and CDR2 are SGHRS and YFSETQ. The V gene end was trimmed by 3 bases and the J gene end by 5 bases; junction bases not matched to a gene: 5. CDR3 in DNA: TGCGCCAGCAGCTCGGGACAGGGCGGAACTGAAGCTTTCTTT. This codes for CASSSGQGGTEAFF.

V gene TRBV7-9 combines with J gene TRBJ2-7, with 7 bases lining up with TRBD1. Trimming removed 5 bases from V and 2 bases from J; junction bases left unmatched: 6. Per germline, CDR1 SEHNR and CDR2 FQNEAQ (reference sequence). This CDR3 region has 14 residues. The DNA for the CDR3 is TGTGCCAGCAGCATACAGGGGCCGACCTACGAGCAGTACTTC. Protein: CASSIQGPTYEQYF.

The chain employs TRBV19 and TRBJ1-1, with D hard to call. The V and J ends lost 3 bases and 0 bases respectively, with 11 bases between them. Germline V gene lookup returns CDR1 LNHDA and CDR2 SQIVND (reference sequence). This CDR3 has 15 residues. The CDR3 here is CASSIASILNTEAFF. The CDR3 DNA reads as TGTGCCAGTAGTATCGCCTCAATCCTGAACACTGAAGCTTTCTTT.

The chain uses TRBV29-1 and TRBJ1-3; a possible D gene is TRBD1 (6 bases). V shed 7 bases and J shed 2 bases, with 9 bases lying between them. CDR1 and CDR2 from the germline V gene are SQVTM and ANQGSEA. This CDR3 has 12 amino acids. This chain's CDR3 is CSATGTGNTIYF. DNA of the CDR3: TGCAGCGCCACAGGGACTGGAAACACCATATATTTT.

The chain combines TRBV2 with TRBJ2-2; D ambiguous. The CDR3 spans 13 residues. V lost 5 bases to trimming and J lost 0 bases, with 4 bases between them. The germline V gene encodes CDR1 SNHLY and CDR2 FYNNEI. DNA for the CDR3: TGTGCCAGCAGTTTTGCGAACACCGGGGAGCTGTTTTTT. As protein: CASSFANTGELFF.

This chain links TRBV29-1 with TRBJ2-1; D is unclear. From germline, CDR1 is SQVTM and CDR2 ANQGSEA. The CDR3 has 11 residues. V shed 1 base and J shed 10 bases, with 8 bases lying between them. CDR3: CSVEARGEQFF. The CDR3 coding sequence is TGCAGCGTTGAAGCAAGAGGAGAGCAGTTCTTC.

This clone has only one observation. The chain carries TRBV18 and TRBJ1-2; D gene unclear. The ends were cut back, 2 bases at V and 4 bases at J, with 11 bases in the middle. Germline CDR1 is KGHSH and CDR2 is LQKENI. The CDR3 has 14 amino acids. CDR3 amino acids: CASSPNPATYGYTF. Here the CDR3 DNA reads TGTGCCAGCTCACCAAACCCAGCGACCTATGGCTACACCTTC.

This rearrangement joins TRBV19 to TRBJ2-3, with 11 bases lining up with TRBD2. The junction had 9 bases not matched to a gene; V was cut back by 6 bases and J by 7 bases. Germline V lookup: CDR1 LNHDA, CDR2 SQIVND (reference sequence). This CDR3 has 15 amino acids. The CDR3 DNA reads TGTGCCAGTAGCCGAACTAGCGGGGGCCCTTATACGCAGTATTTT. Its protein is CASSRTSGGPYTQYF.

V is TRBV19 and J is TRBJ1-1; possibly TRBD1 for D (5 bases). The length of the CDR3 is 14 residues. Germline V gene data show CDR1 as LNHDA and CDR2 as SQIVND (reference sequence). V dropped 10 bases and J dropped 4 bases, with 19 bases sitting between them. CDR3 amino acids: CATLSPGGVTEAFF. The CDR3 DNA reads TGTGCCACTCTCTCCCCCGGGGGGGTCACTGAAGCTTTCTTT. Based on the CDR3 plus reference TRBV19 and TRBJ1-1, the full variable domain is DGGITQSPKYLFRKEGQNVTLSCEQNLNHDAMYWYRQDPGQGLRLIYYSQIVNDFQKGDIAEGYSVSREKKESFPLTVTSAQKNPTAFYLCATLSPGGVTEAFFGQGTRLTVV.

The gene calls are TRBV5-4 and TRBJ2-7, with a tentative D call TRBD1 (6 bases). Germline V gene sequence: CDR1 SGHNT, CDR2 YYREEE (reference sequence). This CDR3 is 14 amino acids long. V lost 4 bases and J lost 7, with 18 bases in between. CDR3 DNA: TGTGCCAGCAGCCCAGGGGCCTCGATGGGAGAGCAGTACTTC. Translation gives CASSPGASMGEQYF.

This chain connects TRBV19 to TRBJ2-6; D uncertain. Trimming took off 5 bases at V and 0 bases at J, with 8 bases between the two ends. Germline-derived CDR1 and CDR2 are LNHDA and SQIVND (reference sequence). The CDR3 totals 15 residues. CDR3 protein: CASSEPSSGANVLTF. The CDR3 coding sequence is TGTGCCAGTAGTGAACCGAGCTCTGGGGCCAACGTCCTGACTTTC.

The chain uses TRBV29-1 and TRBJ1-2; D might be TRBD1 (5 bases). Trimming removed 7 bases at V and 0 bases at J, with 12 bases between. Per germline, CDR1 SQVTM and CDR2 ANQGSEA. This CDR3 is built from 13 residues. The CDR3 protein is CSAGTDTNYGYTF. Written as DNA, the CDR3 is TGCAGCGCCGGGACGGATACTAACTATGGCTACACCTTC.

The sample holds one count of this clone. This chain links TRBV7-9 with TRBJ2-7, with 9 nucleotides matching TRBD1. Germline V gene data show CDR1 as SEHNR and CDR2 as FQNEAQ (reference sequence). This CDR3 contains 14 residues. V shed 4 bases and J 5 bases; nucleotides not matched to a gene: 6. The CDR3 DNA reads TGTGCCAGCAGCTCGGACAGGGGTAGGGACGAGCAGTACTTC. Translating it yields CASSSDRGRDEQYF.

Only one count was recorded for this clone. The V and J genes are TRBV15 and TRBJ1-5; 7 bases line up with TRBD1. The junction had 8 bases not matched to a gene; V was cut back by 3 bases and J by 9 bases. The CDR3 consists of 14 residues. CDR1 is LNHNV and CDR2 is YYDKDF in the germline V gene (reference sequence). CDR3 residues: CATSSDLQGRPQHF. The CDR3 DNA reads TGTGCCACCAGCAGTGATTTACAGGGGCGGCCCCAGCATTTT.

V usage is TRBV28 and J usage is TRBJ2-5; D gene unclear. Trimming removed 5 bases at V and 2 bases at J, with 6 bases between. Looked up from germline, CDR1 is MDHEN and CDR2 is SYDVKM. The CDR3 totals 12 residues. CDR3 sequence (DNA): TGTGCCAGCAGTAGCGTGCAAGAGACCCAGTACTTC. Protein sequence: CASSSVQETQYF.

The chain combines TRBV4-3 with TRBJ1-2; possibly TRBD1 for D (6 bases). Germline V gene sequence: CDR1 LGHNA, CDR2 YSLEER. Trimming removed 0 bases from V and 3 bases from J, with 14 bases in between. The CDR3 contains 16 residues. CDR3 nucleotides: TGCGCCAGCAGCCAAGATTGGAGGGGGGGCTACTATGGCTACACCTTC. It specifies CASSQDWRGGYYGYTF.

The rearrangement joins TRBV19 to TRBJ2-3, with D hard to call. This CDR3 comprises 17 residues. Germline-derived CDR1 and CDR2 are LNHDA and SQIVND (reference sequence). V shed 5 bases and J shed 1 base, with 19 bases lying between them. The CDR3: CASSSQALVRGTDTQYF. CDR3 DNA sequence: TGTGCCAGTAGTTCCCAGGCCCTAGTTCGAGGCACAGATACGCAGTATTTT.

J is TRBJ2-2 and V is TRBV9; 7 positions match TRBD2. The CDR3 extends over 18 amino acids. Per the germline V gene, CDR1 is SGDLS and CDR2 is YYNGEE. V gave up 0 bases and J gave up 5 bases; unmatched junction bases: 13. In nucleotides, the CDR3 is TGTGCCAGCAGCGTAGCTACTAAGGGCGGGAGTAGTACCGGGGAGCTGTTTTTT. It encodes CASSVATKGGSSTGELFF.

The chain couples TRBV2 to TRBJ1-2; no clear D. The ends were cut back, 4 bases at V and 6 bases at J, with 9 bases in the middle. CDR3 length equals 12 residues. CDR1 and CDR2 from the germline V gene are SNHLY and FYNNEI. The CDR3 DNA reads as TGTGCCAGCAGTGTTTCCGAAGATGGCTACACCTTC. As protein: CASSVSEDGYTF.

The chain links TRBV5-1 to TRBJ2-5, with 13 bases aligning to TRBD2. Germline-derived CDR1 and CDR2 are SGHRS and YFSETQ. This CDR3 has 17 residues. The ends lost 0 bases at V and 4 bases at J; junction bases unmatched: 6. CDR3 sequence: CASSLGTSGSGSETQYF. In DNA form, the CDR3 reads TGCGCCAGCAGCTTGGGGACTAGCGGGAGTGGTTCAGAGACCCAGTACTTC.

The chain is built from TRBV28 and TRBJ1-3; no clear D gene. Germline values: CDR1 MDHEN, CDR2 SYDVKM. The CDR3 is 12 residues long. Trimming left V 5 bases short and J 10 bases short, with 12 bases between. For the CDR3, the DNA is TGTGCCAGCAGTGGTGCTCGGGAGACCATATATTTT. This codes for CASSGARETIYF.

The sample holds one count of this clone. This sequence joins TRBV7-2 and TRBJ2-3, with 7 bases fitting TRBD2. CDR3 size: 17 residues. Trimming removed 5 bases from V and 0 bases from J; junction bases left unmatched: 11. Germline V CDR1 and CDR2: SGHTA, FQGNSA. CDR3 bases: TGTGCCAGCAGCCCGCTAACGGGACTACCTAGCACAGATACGCAGTATTTT. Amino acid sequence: CASSPLTGLPSTDTQYF.

The chain's CDR3 is CATSTLEGGLLNTEAFF. The CDR3 nucleotides are TGTGCCACCAGCACCCTCGAAGGGGGGCTGTTGAACACTGAAGCTTTCTTT. The gene calls are TRBV15 and TRBJ1-1, with D perhaps TRBD1 (6 bases). Deletions cut 4 bases from V and 0 bases from J, with 18 bases between. The CDR3 spans 17 residues. Germline V CDR1 and CDR2: LNHNV, YYDKDF (reference sequence).

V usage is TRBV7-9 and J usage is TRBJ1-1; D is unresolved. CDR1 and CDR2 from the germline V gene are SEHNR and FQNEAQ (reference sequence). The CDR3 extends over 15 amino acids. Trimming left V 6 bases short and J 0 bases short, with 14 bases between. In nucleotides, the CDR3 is TGTGCCAGCAGTCGTCAGGCGACCATGAACACTGAAGCTTTCTTT. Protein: CASSRQATMNTEAFF.